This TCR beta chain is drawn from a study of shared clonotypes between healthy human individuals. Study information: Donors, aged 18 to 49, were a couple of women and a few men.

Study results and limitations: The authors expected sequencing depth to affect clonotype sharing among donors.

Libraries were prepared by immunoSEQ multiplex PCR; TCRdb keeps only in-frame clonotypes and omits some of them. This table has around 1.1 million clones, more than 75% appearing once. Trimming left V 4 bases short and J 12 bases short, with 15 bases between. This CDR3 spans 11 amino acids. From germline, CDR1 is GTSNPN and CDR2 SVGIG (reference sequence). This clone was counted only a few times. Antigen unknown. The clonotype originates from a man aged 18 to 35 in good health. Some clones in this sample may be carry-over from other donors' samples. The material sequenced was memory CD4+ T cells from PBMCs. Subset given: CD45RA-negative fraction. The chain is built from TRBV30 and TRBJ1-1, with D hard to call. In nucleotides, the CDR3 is TGTGCCTGGATCGAGGAAAGGGTTACTTTCTTT. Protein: CAWIEERVTFF.